This paragraph covers one TCR beta chain sequence. This sample stems from a study of blood T cell repertoires in COVID-19. Study details: Acute and convalescent COVID-19 samples came from the United States, Italy and Spain. In each case, the material was cDNA or gDNA derived from T cells, B-cell-depleted T cells, or PBMCs.

Original analysis: Reference gene primer amplification yielded estimated nucleated cell counts. Clones were read by immunoSEQ multiplex PCR, and TCRdb kept only the in-frame ones, dropping some. V, J and clone size were drawn from that table, and D and trimming were deduced from the DNA. This repertoire shows about 40,000 clones, about 80% found once; its top ten account for about 2.6%. This CDR3 comprises 15 residues. Germline trimming cut 0 bases from V and 6 bases from J; bases unmatched to any gene: 8. Germline CDR1 is MRHNA and CDR2 is SNTAGT. The chain carries TRBV6-4 and TRBJ2-7; 7 bases map to TRBD2. The sequence was collected from a woman aged 60-75 years with acute or convalescent COVID-19. Sequencing was performed on peripheral blood. This chain's CDR3 is CASSDSRGILSEQYF. The CDR3 region has the DNA TGTGCCAGCAGTGACTCGCGGGGGATTCTTTCCGAGCAGTACTTC.